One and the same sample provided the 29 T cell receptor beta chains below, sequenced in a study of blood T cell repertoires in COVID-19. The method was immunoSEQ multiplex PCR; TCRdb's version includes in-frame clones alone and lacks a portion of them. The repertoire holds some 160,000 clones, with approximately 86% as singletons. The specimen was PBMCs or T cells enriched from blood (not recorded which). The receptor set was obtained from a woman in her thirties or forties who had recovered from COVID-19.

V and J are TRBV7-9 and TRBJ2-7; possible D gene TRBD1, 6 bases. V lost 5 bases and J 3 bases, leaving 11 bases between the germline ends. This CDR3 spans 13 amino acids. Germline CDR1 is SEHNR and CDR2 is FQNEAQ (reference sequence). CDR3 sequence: CASSPQGGYEQYF. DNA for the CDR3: TGTGCCAGCAGCCCCCAAGGGGGCTACGAGCAGTACTTC.

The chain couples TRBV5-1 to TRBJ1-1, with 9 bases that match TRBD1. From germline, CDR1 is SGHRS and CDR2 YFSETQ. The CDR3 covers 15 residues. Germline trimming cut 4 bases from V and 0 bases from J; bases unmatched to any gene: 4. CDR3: CASSVGQGLNTEAFF. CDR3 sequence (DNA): TGCGCCAGCAGCGTGGGACAGGGTTTGAACACTGAAGCTTTCTTT. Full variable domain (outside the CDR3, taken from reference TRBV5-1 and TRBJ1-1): KAGVTQTPRYLIKTRGQQVTLSCSPISGHRSVSWYQQTPGQGLQFLFEYFSETQRNKGNFPGRFSGRQFSNSRSEMNVSTLELGDSALYLCASSVGQGLNTEAFFGQGTRLTVV.

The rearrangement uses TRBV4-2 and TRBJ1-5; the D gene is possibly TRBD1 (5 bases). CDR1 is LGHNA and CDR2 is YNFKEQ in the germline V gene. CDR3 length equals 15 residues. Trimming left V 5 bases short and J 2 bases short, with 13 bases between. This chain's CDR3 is CASSDNRGGNQPQHF. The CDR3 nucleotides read TGTGCCAGCAGCGATAACCGGGGGGGCAATCAGCCCCAGCATTTT.

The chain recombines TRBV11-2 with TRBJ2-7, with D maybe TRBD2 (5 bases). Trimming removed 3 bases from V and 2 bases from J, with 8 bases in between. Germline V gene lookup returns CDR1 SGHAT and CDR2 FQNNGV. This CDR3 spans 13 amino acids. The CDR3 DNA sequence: TGTGCCAGCAGCTTGGACTTTACCTACGAGCAGTACTTC. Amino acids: CASSLDFTYEQYF.

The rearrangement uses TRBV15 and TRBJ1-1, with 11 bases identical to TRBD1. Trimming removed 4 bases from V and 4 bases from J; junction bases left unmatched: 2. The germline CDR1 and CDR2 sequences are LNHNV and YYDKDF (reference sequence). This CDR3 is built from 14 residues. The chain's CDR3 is CATSIGQGATEAFF. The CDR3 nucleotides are TGTGCCACCAGCATAGGACAGGGGGCCACTGAAGCTTTCTTT.

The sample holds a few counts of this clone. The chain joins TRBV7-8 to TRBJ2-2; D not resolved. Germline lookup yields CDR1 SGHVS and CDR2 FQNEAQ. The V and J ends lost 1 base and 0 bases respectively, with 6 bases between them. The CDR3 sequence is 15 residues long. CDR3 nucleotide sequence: TGTGCCAGCAGCTTAGTGTCAGCGAACACCGGGGAGCTGTTTTTT. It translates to CASSLVSANTGELFF.

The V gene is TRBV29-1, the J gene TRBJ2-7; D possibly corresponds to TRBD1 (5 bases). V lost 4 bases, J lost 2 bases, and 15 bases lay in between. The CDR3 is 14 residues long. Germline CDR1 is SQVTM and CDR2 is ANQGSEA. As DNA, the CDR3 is TGCAGCGTTGGGCGGCAGGGAAGCCCCTACGAGCAGTACTTC. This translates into CSVGRQGSPYEQYF.

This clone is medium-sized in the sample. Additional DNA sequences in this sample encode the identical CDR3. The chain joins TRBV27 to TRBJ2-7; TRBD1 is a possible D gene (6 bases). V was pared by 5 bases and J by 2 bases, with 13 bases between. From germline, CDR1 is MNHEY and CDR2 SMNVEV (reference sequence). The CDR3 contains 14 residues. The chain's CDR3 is CASSLQGPPYEQYF. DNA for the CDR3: TGTGCCAGCAGTCTCCAGGGGCCCCCCTACGAGCAGTACTTC.

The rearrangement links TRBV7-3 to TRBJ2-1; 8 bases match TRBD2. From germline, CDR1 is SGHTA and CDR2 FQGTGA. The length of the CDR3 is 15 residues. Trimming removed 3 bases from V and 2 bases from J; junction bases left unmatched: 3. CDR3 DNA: TGTGCCAGCAGCTTTTTACTAGCGGCCTACAATGAGCAGTTCTTC. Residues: CASSFLLAAYNEQFF.

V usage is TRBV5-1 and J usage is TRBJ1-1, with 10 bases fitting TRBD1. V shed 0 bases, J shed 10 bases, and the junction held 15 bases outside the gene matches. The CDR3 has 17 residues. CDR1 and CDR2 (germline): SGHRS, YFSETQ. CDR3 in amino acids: CASSLGTSDRGSISAFF. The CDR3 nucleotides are TGCGCCAGCAGCTTGGGGACCTCGGACAGGGGGAGTATATCAGCTTTCTTT.

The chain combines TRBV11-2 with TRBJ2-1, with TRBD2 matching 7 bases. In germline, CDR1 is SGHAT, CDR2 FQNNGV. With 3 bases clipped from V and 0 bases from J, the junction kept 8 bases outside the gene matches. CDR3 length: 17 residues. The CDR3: CASSLGGGFSSYNEQFF. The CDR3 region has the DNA TGTGCCAGCAGCTTGGGCGGGGGTTTTAGCTCCTACAATGAGCAGTTCTTC.

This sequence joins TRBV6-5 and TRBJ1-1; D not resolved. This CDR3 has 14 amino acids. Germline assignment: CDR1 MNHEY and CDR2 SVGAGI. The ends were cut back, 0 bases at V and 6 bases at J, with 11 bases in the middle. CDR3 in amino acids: CASSYSPGSPEAFF. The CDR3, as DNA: TGTGCCAGCAGTTACTCTCCGGGGTCCCCTGAAGCTTTCTTT.

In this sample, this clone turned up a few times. CDR3 in DNA: TGTGCCTCCGGACATTCAAATTCACCCCTCCACTTT. Its translation: CASGHSNSPLHF. The chain recombines TRBV19 with TRBJ1-6; D is perhaps TRBD1 (5 bases). Trimming pared 11 bases from V and 7 bases from J, leaving 12 bases between. Germline lookup yields CDR1 LNHDA and CDR2 SQIVND (reference sequence). The CDR3 is 12 amino acids.

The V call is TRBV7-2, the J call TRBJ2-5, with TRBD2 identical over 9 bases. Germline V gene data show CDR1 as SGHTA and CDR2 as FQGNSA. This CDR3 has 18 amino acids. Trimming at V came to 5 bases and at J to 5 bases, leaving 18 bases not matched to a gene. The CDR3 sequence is CASSQGIQRGAAPETQYF. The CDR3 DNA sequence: TGTGCCAGCAGCCAGGGAATCCAGCGGGGGGCCGCCCCGGAGACCCAGTACTTC.

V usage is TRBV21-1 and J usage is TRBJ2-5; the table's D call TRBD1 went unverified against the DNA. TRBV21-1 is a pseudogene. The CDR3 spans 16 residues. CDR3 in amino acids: CASNTVLGDRIETQYF. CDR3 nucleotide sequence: TGTGCCAGCAACACAGTTCTGGGGGACAGAATAGAGACCCAGTACTTC.

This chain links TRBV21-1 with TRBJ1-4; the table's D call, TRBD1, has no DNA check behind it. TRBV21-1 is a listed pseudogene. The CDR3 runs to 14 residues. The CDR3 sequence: CASSKGTGNEKLFF. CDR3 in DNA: TGTGCCAGCAGCAAAGGGACAGGGAATGAAAAACTGTTTTTT.

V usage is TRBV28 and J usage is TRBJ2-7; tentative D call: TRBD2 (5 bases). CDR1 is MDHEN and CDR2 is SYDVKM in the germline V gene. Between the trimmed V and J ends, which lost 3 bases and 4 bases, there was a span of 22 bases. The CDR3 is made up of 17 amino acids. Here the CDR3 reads CASSFPRELLGEYEQYF. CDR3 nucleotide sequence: TGTGCCAGCAGTTTTCCGAGGGAGCTGTTGGGTGAATACGAGCAGTACTTC. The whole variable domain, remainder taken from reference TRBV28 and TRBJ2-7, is DVKVTQSSRYLVKRTGEKVFLECVQDMDHENMFWYRQDPGLGLRLIYFSYDVKMKEKGDIPEGYSVSREKKERFSLILESASTNQTSMYLCASSFPRELLGEYEQYFGPGTRLTVT.

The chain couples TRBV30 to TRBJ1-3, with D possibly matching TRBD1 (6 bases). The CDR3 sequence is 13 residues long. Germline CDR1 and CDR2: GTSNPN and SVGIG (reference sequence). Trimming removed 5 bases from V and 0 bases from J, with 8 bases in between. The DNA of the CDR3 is TGTGCCTGGGGACAGATCTCTGGAAACACCATATATTTT. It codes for CAWGQISGNTIYF.

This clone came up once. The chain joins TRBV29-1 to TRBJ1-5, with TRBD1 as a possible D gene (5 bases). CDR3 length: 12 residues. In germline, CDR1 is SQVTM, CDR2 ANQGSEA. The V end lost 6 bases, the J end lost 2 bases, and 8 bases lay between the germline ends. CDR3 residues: CSVQVGNQPQHF. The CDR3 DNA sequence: TGCAGCGTACAGGTTGGCAATCAGCCCCAGCATTTT.

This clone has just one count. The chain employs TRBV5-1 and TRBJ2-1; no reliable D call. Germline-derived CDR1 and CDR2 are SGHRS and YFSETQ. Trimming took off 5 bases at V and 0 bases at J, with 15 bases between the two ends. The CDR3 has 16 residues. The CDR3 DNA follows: TGCGCCAGCAGAAGTCTGCTTTCGAGCTCCTACAATGAGCAGTTCTTC. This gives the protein CASRSLLSSSYNEQFF.

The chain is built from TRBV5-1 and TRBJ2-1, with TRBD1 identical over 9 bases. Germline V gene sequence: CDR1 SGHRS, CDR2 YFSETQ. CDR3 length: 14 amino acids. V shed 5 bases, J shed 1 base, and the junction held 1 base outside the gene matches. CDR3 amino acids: CASRGTGSYNEQFF. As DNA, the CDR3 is TGCGCCAGCAGGGGGACAGGGTCCTACAATGAGCAGTTCTTC. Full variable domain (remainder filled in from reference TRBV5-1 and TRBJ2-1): KAGVTQTPRYLIKTRGQQVTLSCSPISGHRSVSWYQQTPGQGLQFLFEYFSETQRNKGNFPGRFSGRQFSNSRSEMNVSTLELGDSALYLCASRGTGSYNEQFFGPGTRLTVL.

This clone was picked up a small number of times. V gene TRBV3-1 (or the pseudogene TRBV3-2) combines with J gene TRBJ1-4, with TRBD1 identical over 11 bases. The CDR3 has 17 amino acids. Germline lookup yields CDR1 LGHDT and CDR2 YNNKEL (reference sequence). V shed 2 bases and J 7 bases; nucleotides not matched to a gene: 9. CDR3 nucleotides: TGTGCCAGCAGCCAATTACGACCGGGACAGGGGGTTGAAAAACTGTTTTTT. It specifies CASSQLRPGQGVEKLFF.

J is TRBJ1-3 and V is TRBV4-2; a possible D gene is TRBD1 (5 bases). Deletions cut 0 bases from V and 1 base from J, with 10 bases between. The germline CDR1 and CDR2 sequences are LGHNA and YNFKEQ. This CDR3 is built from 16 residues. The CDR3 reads CASSQDLSGSGNTIYF. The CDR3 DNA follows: TGTGCCAGCAGCCAAGATCTATCAGGGTCTGGAAACACCATATATTTT.

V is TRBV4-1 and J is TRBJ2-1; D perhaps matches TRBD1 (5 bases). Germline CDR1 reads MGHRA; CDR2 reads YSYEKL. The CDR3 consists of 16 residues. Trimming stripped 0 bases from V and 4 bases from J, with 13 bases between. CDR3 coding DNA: TGCGCCAGCAGCCAAGATCAGGGAACTCGATACAATGAGCAGTTCTTC. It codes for CASSQDQGTRYNEQFF.

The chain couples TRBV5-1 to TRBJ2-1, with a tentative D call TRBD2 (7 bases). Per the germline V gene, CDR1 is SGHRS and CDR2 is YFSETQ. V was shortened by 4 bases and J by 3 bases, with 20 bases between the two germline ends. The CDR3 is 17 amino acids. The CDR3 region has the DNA TGCGCCAGCAGCCCGAGGGGGGGTATAGTCGGCTACAATGAGCAGTTCTTC. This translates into CASSPRGGIVGYNEQFF.

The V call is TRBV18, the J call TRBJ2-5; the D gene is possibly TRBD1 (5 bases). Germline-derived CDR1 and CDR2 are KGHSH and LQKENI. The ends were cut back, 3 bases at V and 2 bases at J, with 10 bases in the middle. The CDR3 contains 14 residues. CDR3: CASSPSGRQETQYF. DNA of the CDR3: TGTGCCAGCTCACCTTCAGGGCGACAAGAGACCCAGTACTTC.

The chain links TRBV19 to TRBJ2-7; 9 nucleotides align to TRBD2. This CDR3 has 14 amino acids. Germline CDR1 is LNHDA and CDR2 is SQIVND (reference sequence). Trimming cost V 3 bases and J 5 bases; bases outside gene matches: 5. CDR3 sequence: CASSIGGRGNEQYF. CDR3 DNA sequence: TGTGCCAGTAGTATCGGCGGGAGGGGGAACGAGCAGTACTTC.

Here the CDR3 reads CASSSLTGSGGYNEQFF. The DNA of the CDR3 is TGTGCCAGCAGCTCCCTCACAGGGTCTGGCGGCTACAATGAGCAGTTCTTC. This chain connects TRBV7-9 to TRBJ2-1; possibly TRBD1 for D (6 bases). Germline CDR1 SEHNR, CDR2 FQNEAQ (reference sequence). The CDR3 sequence is 17 residues long. Trimming shortened V by 4 bases and J by 3 bases, and 19 bases separated the two germline ends. The complete variable domain, with remaining parts taken from reference TRBV7-9 and TRBJ2-1, reads DTGVSQNPRHKITKRGQNVTFRCDPISEHNRLYWYRQTLGQGPEFLTYFQNEAQLEKSRLLSDRFSAERPKGSFSTLEIQRTEQGDSAMYLCASSSLTGSGGYNEQFFGPGTRLTVL.

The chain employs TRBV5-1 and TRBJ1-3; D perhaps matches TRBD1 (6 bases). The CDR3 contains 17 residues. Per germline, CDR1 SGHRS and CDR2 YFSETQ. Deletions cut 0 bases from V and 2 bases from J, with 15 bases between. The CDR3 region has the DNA TGCGCCAGCAGCTTGGTGGGCGTTGGGACAACTGGAAACACCATATATTTT. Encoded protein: CASSLVGVGTTGNTIYF.